This record looks at one TCR beta chain sequence and its context. What it binds is unknown. These data come from a study of human T cells and chemical hapten exposure. Study results and limitations: The donors suffered from alopecia, so their immune response may not match that of healthy people.

Germline CDR1 and CDR2: SGHTA and FQGNSA. V lost 1 base and J 6 bases, leaving 4 bases between the germline ends. CDR3 size: 12 residues. TCRdb reanalysed the RACE reads using MiXCR and keeps one entry per CDR3 protein. The sample yields around 360,000 distinct CDR3 sequences, around 6% seen once. The time point here: patch test 2, 6 weeks after DPC sensitization. Regarding treatment: therapeutic diphenylcyclopropenone sensitization with weekly scalp DPC. This sequence originates from a woman between 18 and 29 years old with alopecia areata. Some clones in this sample may be carry-over from other donors' samples. This chain uses TRBV7-2 with TRBJ2-1; D remains ambiguous. The specimen comprised whole blood, sampled in connection with sensitization to the hapten diphenylcyclopropenone (DPC). The CDR3 DNA reads TGTGCCAGCAGCTTAGACCGCAATGAGCAGTTCTTC. It codes for CASSLDRNEQFF.